These T cell receptor beta chains were read from a single sample in a study of cytomegalovirus exposure and HLA in healthy donors. The data were produced by immunoSEQ multiplex PCR, yet TCRdb's version contains in-frame clones alone and is incomplete. The sample includes approximately 100,000 clones, about 77% of them seen just once. Sequencing was performed on PBMCs. These receptors were obtained from a woman between 50 and 59 years old in good health and CMV-seropositive. Each CDR3 is given with its conserved first and last residue. D genes are given only for firm matches. Clone size is given for some rows only: seen once, a few or many times, or a class if the clone is expanded.

d_gene: TRBD1; j_gene: TRBJ1-5; v_gene: TRBV30; abundance: NA; CDR3aa: CASSYRGQPQHF; CDR3nt: TGTGCCTCCTCTTACAGGGGCCAGCCCCAGCATTTT
d_gene: TRBD1; j_gene: TRBJ2-5; v_gene: TRBV6-5; abundance: few; CDR3aa: CASSSGTAIQETQYF; CDR3nt: TGTGCCAGCAGTTCCGGGACAGCGATCCAAGAGACCCAGTACTTC
d_gene: TRBD1; j_gene: TRBJ2-1; v_gene: TRBV7-6; abundance: NA; CDR3aa: CASSPRTGSSYNEQFF; CDR3nt: TGTGCCAGCAGCCCGAGGACAGGCAGCTCCTACAATGAGCAGTTCTTC
d_gene: TRBD2; j_gene: TRBJ2-7; v_gene: TRBV6-6; abundance: NA; CDR3aa: CASSPLTSGRTYEQYF; CDR3nt: TGTGCCAGCAGTCCTCTGACTAGCGGGAGGACCTACGAGCAGTACTTC
d_gene: TRBD1; j_gene: TRBJ2-1; v_gene: TRBV4-2; abundance: NA; CDR3aa: CASSQRTGYNEQFF; CDR3nt: TGTGCCAGCAGCCAACGGACAGGGTATAATGAGCAGTTCTTC
d_gene: TRBD1; j_gene: TRBJ2-2; v_gene: TRBV19; abundance: once; CDR3aa: CASLTTGWAGELFF; CDR3nt: TGTGCCAGCCTAACGACAGGGTGGGCCGGGGAGCTGTTTTTT
d_gene: TRBD1; j_gene: TRBJ1-5; v_gene: TRBV30; abundance: NA; CDR3aa: CAWSPTGNQPQHF; CDR3nt: TGTGCCTGGAGCCCGACAGGGAATCAGCCCCAGCATTTT
d_gene: NA; j_gene: TRBJ2-2; v_gene: TRBV7-9; abundance: NA; CDR3aa: CASSFTGTGELFF; CDR3nt: TGTGCCAGCAGCTTTACAGGGACCGGGGAGCTGTTTTTT
d_gene: TRBD1; j_gene: TRBJ1-3; v_gene: TRBV10-1; abundance: NA; CDR3aa: CASSEKPGQRYEGNTVYF; CDR3nt: TGCGCCAGCAGTGAGAAGCCGGGACAGAGATACGAAGGAAACACCGTATATTTT
d_gene: NA; j_gene: TRBJ1-5; v_gene: TRBV6-5; abundance: NA; CDR3aa: CASSYSRGAVQPQHF; CDR3nt: TGTGCCAGCAGTTACTCTCGGGGGGCGGTCCAGCCCCAGCATTTT
d_gene: NA; j_gene: TRBJ2-1; v_gene: TRBV7-3; abundance: NA; CDR3aa: CASSLSNPYNEQFF; CDR3nt: TGTGCCAGCAGCTTATCCAATCCCTACAATGAGCAGTTCTTC
d_gene: TRBD1; j_gene: TRBJ1-2; v_gene: TRBV19; abundance: NA; CDR3aa: CASSWDSNYGYTF; CDR3nt: TGTGCCAGTAGCTGGGACAGCAACTATGGCTACACCTTC
d_gene: NA; j_gene: TRBJ1-2; v_gene: TRBV10-3; abundance: NA; CDR3aa: CAISESTSLQDYGYTF; CDR3nt: TGTGCCATCAGTGAGTCGACCTCATTGCAGGACTATGGCTACACCTTC
d_gene: NA; j_gene: TRBJ1-6; v_gene: TRBV27; abundance: once; CDR3aa: CASSPPRSYNSPLHF; CDR3nt: TGTGCCAGCAGTCCCCCCCGCTCCTATAATTCACCCCTCCACTTT
d_gene: NA; j_gene: TRBJ1-1; v_gene: TRBV2; abundance: few; CDR3aa: CAIFVNTEAFF; CDR3nt: TGTGCCATCTTTGTGAACACTGAAGCTTTCTTT
d_gene: NA; j_gene: TRBJ2-7; v_gene: TRBV20-1; abundance: NA; CDR3aa: CSASRTYEQYF; CDR3nt: TGCAGTGCTTCGCGGACCTACGAGCAGTACTTC
d_gene: TRBD2; j_gene: TRBJ2-7; v_gene: TRBV27; abundance: few; CDR3aa: CASSLAGGVIEQYF; CDR3nt: TGTGCCAGCAGTTTAGCGGGAGGTGTAATTGAGCAGTACTTC
d_gene: TRBD2; j_gene: TRBJ2-1; v_gene: TRBV9; abundance: NA; CDR3aa: CASSVGRGAYNEQFF; CDR3nt: TGTGCCAGCAGCGTAGGGCGGGGGGCCTACAATGAGCAGTTCTTC
d_gene: NA; j_gene: TRBJ2-7; v_gene: TRBV10-1; abundance: NA; CDR3aa: CARRQLREQYF; CDR3nt: TGCGCCAGGAGACAGCTGAGGGAGCAGTACTTC
d_gene: NA; j_gene: TRBJ2-5; v_gene: TRBV9; abundance: NA; CDR3aa: CASSVETGGTQYF; CDR3nt: TGTGCCAGCAGCGTAGAAACTGGCGGGACCCAGTACTTC
d_gene: TRBD2; j_gene: TRBJ2-2; v_gene: TRBV6-6; abundance: NA; CDR3aa: CASSSQLAGLTGELFF; CDR3nt: TGTGCCAGCAGTTCCCAACTAGCGGGACTTACCGGGGAGCTGTTTTTT
d_gene: NA; j_gene: TRBJ1-5; v_gene: TRBV6-1; abundance: NA; CDR3aa: CASSEGTNSNQPQHF; CDR3nt: TGTGCCAGCAGTGAAGGGACAAATAGCAATCAGCCCCAGCATTTT